This is a list of T cell receptor beta chains from one sample in a study of PD-L1 blockade in urothelial cancer. Profiling relied on immunoSEQ multiplex PCR, and the TCRdb table lists in-frame clones only, not all of them. Counted here are fewer than 50,000 clones, more than 65% occurring once; the ten biggest clones make up about 10%. The sample here was PBMCs, taken around atezolizumab (anti-PD-L1) treatment. The receptor source for this set is a man between 70 and 80 years old with urothelial cancer. Both conserved end residues are part of each CDR3. A D gene is named only where the DNA matches it firmly. Only some rows state a clone size, as once, few, many or a class for expanded clones.

CASSLAPNRATYGYTF	TGTGCCAGCAGCTTAGCACCGAACAGGGCGACGTATGGCTACACCTTC	-	-	TRBV7-9	16	TRBJ1-2
CASSSMGQANTEAFF	TGTGCCAGCAGTAGTATGGGACAGGCGAACACTGAAGCTTTCTTT	TRBD1	-	TRBV27	15	TRBJ1-1
CSVGETGLQEAFF	TGCAGCGTTGGGGAAACAGGCCTTCAGGAGGCTTTCTTT	-	-	TRBV29-1	13	TRBJ1-1
CASSKSQGSNQPQHF	TGTGCCAGCAGCAAAAGCCAGGGGAGCAATCAGCCCCAGCATTTT	-	-	TRBV21-1	15	TRBJ1-5
CASSPPRGLAPGELFF	TGTGCCAGCAGCCCTCCTCGTGGGCTAGCGCCCGGGGAGCTGTTTTTT	-	-	TRBV13	16	TRBJ2-2
CASSLQRDRNQPQHF	TGTGCCAGCAGCCTCCAGCGGGATCGGAATCAGCCCCAGCATTTT	-	-	TRBV7-2	15	TRBJ1-5
CASFLGSEGTEAFF	TGTGCCAGCTTTCTGGGCAGCGAGGGCACTGAAGCTTTCTTT	-	-	TRBV18	14	TRBJ1-1
CASTPGTGYYSGELFF	TGTGCCAGCACCCCCGGGACAGGGTATTATTCCGGGGAGCTGTTTTTT	TRBD1	-	TRBV5-6	16	TRBJ2-2
CASSSLETGELFF	TGTGCCAGCAGCTCGTTAGAGACCGGGGAGCTGTTTTTT	-	-	TRBV7-6	13	TRBJ2-2
CASSPTGLTDTQYF	TGTGCCAGCAGTCCGACAGGGCTCACAGATACGCAGTATTTT	TRBD1	-	TRBV5-4	14	TRBJ2-3
CASRKRDSLFF	TGTGCCAGCCGAAAACGGGACAGCCTGTTCTTC	TRBD1	-	TRBV28	11	TRBJ2-1
CAISDNLGEKLFF	TGTGCCATCAGTGACAACCTTGGCGAAAAACTGTTTTTT	-	-	TRBV10-3	13	TRBJ1-4
CASNPLGEVRQYF	TGTGCCAGCAACCCCCTGGGGGAGGTTAGGCAGTATTTT	-	-	TRBV27	13	TRBJ2-3
CASSQVGRDEQYF	TGTGCCAGCAGCCAAGTCGGCCGGGACGAGCAGTACTTC	-	-	TRBV4-2	13	TRBJ2-7
CASSLGIEDEQFF	TGCGCCAGCAGCTTGGGAATAGAGGATGAGCAGTTCTTC	-	-	TRBV5-1	13	TRBJ2-1
CASSLRGNPIATNEKLFF	TGTGCCAGCAGTCTCAGGGGGAACCCCATCGCAACTAATGAAAAACTGTTTTTT	TRBD1	once	TRBV27	18	TRBJ1-4
CASSRFPPSGAEAFF	TGTGCCAGCAGCCGATTTCCTCCCAGTGGTGCTGAAGCTTTCTTT	-	-	TRBV11-2	15	TRBJ1-1
CASSLPGGANGYTF	TGTGCCAGCAGCTTGCCAGGGGGCGCAAATGGCTACACCTTC	TRBD1	few	TRBV7-9	14	TRBJ1-2
CSVAVGRNEKLFF	TGCAGCGTGGCCGTGGGGCGGAATGAAAAACTGTTTTTT	-	-	TRBV29-1	13	TRBJ1-4
CASSLEQQETQYF	TGTGCCAGCAGCTTAGAACAACAAGAGACCCAGTACTTC	-	-	TRBV7-2	13	TRBJ2-5
CASSNSGSPSTDTQYF	TGTGCCAGCTCGAACAGTGGTTCTCCTAGCACAGATACGCAGTATTTT	-	few	TRBV27	16	TRBJ2-3
CASSKKGGDRFNPYEQYF	TGTGCCAGCAGCAAAAAAGGGGGGGACAGGTTTAATCCCTACGAGCAGTACTTC	-	-	TRBV21-1	18	TRBJ2-7
CASSEMRLEAGELFF	TGTGCCAGCAGTGAAATGAGACTAGAGGCCGGGGAGCTGTTTTTT	-	-	TRBV6-1	15	TRBJ2-2
CASSSTTSGSKADTQYF	TGTGCCAGCAGTTCAACGACTAGCGGGAGTAAGGCAGATACGCAGTATTTT	TRBD2	-	TRBV27	17	TRBJ2-3
CASRWTGSEAFF	TGTGCCAGCAGATGGACAGGGAGTGAAGCTTTCTTT	TRBD1	-	TRBV28	12	TRBJ1-1
CASSPRGGGQPQHF	TGTGCCAGCAGTCCGAGGGGGGGCGGTCAGCCCCAGCATTTT	-	-	TRBV6-5	14	TRBJ1-5
CSVVQTGTYEQYF	TGCAGCGTCGTCCAGACAGGTACCTACGAGCAGTACTTC	-	-	TRBV29-1	13	TRBJ2-7
CATSRSGDTGSTEAFF	TGTGCCACCAGCAGATCCGGGGACACAGGGAGCACTGAAGCTTTCTTT	-	-	TRBV15	16	TRBJ1-1
CASSYSGQRREQYF	TGTGCCAGCAGTTACTCGGGGCAGAGGCGGGAGCAGTACTTC	-	-	TRBV6-5	14	TRBJ2-7